This is a list of T cell receptor beta chains from one sample in a study of identical twins. TCRdb recomputed calls from the 5' RACE reads with MiXCR, one row per CDR3 protein. The sample shows roughly 720,000 distinct CDR3 sequences, 18% of them seen only once. A further study also used this sample, focusing on T cells expressing NK-cell markers.

The material sequenced was PBMCs. The receptors here all came from a woman under 30 in good health. Both conserved end residues are part of each CDR3. D genes are given only for firm matches. The size entry is marked missing in some rows and otherwise reads once, few, many or a size class.

V gene	clone size	D gene	J gene	CDR3 protein	CDR3 DNA
TRBV5-1	few	NA	TRBJ1-6	CASSLNLDSPLHF	TGCGCCAGCAGCTTGAATCTAGATTCACCCCTCCACTTT
TRBV3-1	NA	NA	TRBJ2-6	CASSQESEACGANVLTF	TGTGCCAGCAGCCAAGAGTCGGAGGCATGTGGGGCCAACGTCCTGACTTTC
TRBV19	few	TRBD2	TRBJ2-7	CASRASGGSSYEQYF	TGTGCCAGTAGGGCTAGCGGGGGGAGCTCCTACGAGCAGTACTTC
TRBV12-3/TRBV12-4	few	NA	TRBJ2-1	CASSPMQGSRSYNEQFF	TGTGCCAGCAGCCCAATGCAGGGCTCCCGCTCCTACAATGAGCAGTTCTTC
TRBV10-3	NA	TRBD1	TRBJ1-4	CAISFFNRGKGNEKLFF	TGTGCCATCAGTTTTTTTAACAGGGGAAAGGGAAATGAAAAACTGTTTTTT
TRBV6-1	NA	TRBD2	TRBJ2-1	CASWERGLNEQFF	TGTGCCAGCTGGGAGCGGGGTTTGAATGAGCAGTTCTTC
TRBV20-1	many	TRBD2	TRBJ2-1	CSASWTRGYNEQFF	TGCAGTGCTAGCTGGACTAGGGGCTACAATGAGCAGTTCTTC
TRBV7-7	few	NA	TRBJ2-1	CASSLEDGISYEQFF	TGTGCTAGCAGCTTAGAGGATGGGATAAGCTATGAGCAGTTCTTC
TRBV10-3	NA	TRBD1	TRBJ2-2	CAITRTGTGELFF	TGTGCCATCACCAGGACAGGGACCGGGGAGCTGTTTTTT
TRBV11-1	NA	TRBD2	TRBJ2-1	CASSWEAGVLDEQFF	TGTGCCAGCAGCTGGGAGGCGGGGGTTTTGGATGAGCAGTTCTTC
TRBV2	few	NA	TRBJ2-3	CASSSGSYTQYF	TGTGCCAGCAGTTCGGGTTCCTATACGCAGTATTTT
TRBV20-1	few	NA	TRBJ1-1	CSAPGQLEAFF	TGCAGTGCTCCCGGACAGCTCGAAGCTTTCTTT
TRBV7-2	NA	NA	TRBJ1-1	CATSPAGRVLVTLKLF	TGTGCCACCTCCCCCGCAGGGAGGGTTTTGGTAACACTGAAACTCTTT
TRBV10-3	NA	NA	TRBJ2-3	CATAGQNTDTQYF	TGTGCCACCGCGGGACAGAACACAGATACGCAGTATTTT
TRBV7-2	few	TRBD2	TRBJ2-5	CASSLFRAGETQYF	TGTGCCAGCAGCTTATTCAGAGCGGGGGAGACCCAGTACTTC
TRBV29-1	NA	NA	TRBJ2-7	CSVEVRQVRGEQYF	TGCAGCGTTGAAGTGAGACAGGTCCGGGGAGAGCAGTACTTC
TRBV20-1	NA	NA	TRBJ2-2	CSARTRNTGELFF	TGCAGTGCTAGAACACGGAACACCGGGGAGCTGTTTTTT